Listed here are 8 T cell receptor beta chains from one sample, sequenced in a study of blood T cell repertoires in COVID-19. Generated by immunoSEQ multiplex PCR, the TCRdb table keeps only in-frame clones and is missing some. The sample consists of around 100,000 clones, 80% to 85% of them appearing once. Sequencing used peripheral blood. The receptors were sampled from a man aged 60-69 years with acute or convalescent COVID-19.

The V and J genes are TRBV6-5 and TRBJ1-4, with 8 bases identical to TRBD1. This CDR3 has 12 residues. Germline V gives CDR1 MNHEY, CDR2 SVGAGI. The V and J ends lost 7 bases and 8 bases, in that order; junction bases with no gene match: 3. CDR3 loop: CASNRQGEKLFF. The CDR3 DNA reads TGTGCCAGCAATAGACAGGGGGAAAAACTGTTTTTT.

The rearrangement uses TRBV20-1 and TRBJ1-5, with 8 bases fitting TRBD1. The CDR3 has 15 amino acids. Germline loops: CDR1 DFQATT, CDR2 SNEGSKA (reference sequence). With 3 bases clipped from V and 6 bases from J, the junction kept 10 bases outside the gene matches. The chain's CDR3 is CSASPRTGWAQPQHF. In nucleotides, the CDR3 is TGCAGTGCTAGTCCTCGGACAGGGTGGGCTCAGCCCCAGCATTTT.

The chain employs TRBV10-3 and TRBJ2-1; 14 bases map to TRBD2. Germline values: CDR1 ENHRY, CDR2 SYGVKD. The CDR3 runs 19 residues. J lost 0 bases, V lost 3 bases, and 7 bases had no gene match. In nucleotides, the CDR3 is TGTGCCATCAGTGAAGGACTAGCGGGGGGCCCGAGCTCCTACAATGAGCAGTTCTTC. Translated, it gives CAISEGLAGGPSSYNEQFF.

The chain employs TRBV20-1 and TRBJ2-7, with D perhaps matching TRBD1 (6 bases). In germline, CDR1 is DFQATT, CDR2 SNEGSKA (reference sequence). The CDR3 runs to 14 residues. V was clipped by 6 bases and J by 1 base, with 16 bases between them. CDR3 amino acids: CSASNRVKSYEQYF. The CDR3 DNA is TGCAGTGCCAGTAACAGGGTCAAGTCCTACGAGCAGTACTTC.

This clone was detected once. This sequence joins TRBV6-5 and TRBJ1-2; D might be TRBD1 (5 bases). This CDR3 spans 15 amino acids. The germline CDR1 and CDR2 sequences are MNHEY and SVGAGI. Trimming left V 0 bases short and J 7 bases short, with 15 bases between. CDR3 loop: CASSYSSGGSSGYTF. The DNA of the CDR3 is TGTGCCAGCAGTTACTCTTCCGGGGGGAGTAGTGGCTACACCTTC.

CDR3 nucleotides: TGTGCCAGCATGAGAGGAGATCATGAAAAACTGTTTTTT. Amino acids: CASMRGDHEKLFF. The chain combines TRBV6-5 with TRBJ1-4; D not resolved. Trimming pared 7 bases from V and 6 bases from J, leaving 12 bases between. Germline V gene sequence: CDR1 MNHEY, CDR2 SVGAGI. This CDR3 is built from 13 residues.

The chain combines TRBV7-2 with TRBJ1-6, with D maybe TRBD1 (5 bases). Looked up from germline, CDR1 is SGHTA and CDR2 is FQGNSA. This CDR3 has 15 amino acids. Trimming cost V 0 bases and J 9 bases, with 12 bases left between them. CDR3 residues: CASSLALDTSSPLHF. The CDR3 coding sequence is TGTGCCAGCAGCTTAGCGTTGGACACAAGTTCACCCCTCCACTTT.

V is TRBV3-1 (or the pseudogene TRBV3-2) and J is TRBJ1-1; D is perhaps TRBD1 (6 bases). Trimming shortened V by 2 bases and J by 1 base, and 11 bases separated the two germline ends. This CDR3 spans 15 amino acids. In germline, CDR1 is LGHDT, CDR2 YNNKEL (reference sequence). CDR3 nucleotide sequence: TGTGCCAGCAGCCAAAACTACAGGGCGAACACTGAAGCTTTCTTT. Translating gives CASSQNYRANTEAFF.